One and the same sample provided the 31 T cell receptor beta chains below, sequenced in a study of blood T cell repertoires in COVID-19. Sequencing used immunoSEQ multiplex PCR; TCRdb keeps in-frame clones, though not all of them. This sample has approximately 280,000 clones, with 89% found just once. Sequenced input: peripheral blood. The receptors derive from a man aged 50 to 60 with acute or convalescent COVID-19.

The chain carries TRBV7-9 and TRBJ1-2; 7 nucleotides match TRBD1. J gave up 4 bases and V 1 base, and 3 bases lay outside the gene matches. CDR3 length: 14 amino acids. Germline CDR1 and CDR2: SEHNR and FQNEAQ (reference sequence). In DNA form, the CDR3 reads TGTGCCAGCAGCTTAGAAGCAGGGGGCTATGGCTACACCTTC. Translated, it gives CASSLEAGGYGYTF.

This clone occurred a few times. V and J are TRBV7-9 and TRBJ1-3; D is uncertain. The CDR3 runs to 12 residues. The V end lost 2 bases, the J end lost 7 bases, and 6 bases lay between the germline ends. Per the germline V gene, CDR1 is SEHNR and CDR2 is FQNEAQ (reference sequence). This CDR3 reads CASSLTENTIYF. The CDR3 DNA is TGTGCCAGCAGCTTAACGGAGAACACCATATATTTT.

The chain is built from TRBV6-5 and TRBJ1-1; D is possibly TRBD1 (6 bases). This CDR3 has 14 amino acids. Trimming cost V 6 bases and J 4 bases, with 15 bases left between them. Germline V gene data show CDR1 as MNHEY and CDR2 as SVGAGI. CDR3 in amino acids: CASSRGGGGTEAFF. The CDR3 bases are TGTGCCAGCAGCCGGGGGGGCGGCGGCACTGAAGCTTTCTTT.

The chain links TRBV3-1 (or the pseudogene TRBV3-2) to TRBJ1-2; no clear D gene. Germline loops: CDR1 LGHDT, CDR2 YNNKEL (reference sequence). The CDR3 runs to 15 residues. V lost 0 bases and J lost 4, with 12 bases in between. The CDR3 here is CASSQETETPYGYTF. The CDR3 coding sequence is TGTGCCAGCAGCCAAGAGACCGAGACACCCTATGGCTACACCTTC.

V and J are TRBV7-9 and TRBJ2-1; 13 bases match TRBD2. This CDR3 has 15 amino acids. V lost 5 bases to trimming and J lost 8 bases; unmatched junction nucleotides: 6. Germline-derived CDR1 and CDR2 are SEHNR and FQNEAQ (reference sequence). Written as DNA, the CDR3 is TGTGCCAGCAGCCGCACTAGCGGGGGGGCCCATGAGCAGTTCTTC. Amino acids: CASSRTSGGAHEQFF.

The V and J genes are TRBV10-3 and TRBJ1-2, with 9 positions matching TRBD1. The CDR3 has 14 amino acids. V was pared by 9 bases and J by 2 bases, with 7 bases of the junction left unmatched. The germline V gene has CDR1 ENHRY and CDR2 SYGVKD. CDR3 amino acids: CAIQGQGRNYGYTF. DNA for the CDR3: TGTGCCATACAAGGACAGGGGCGAAACTATGGCTACACCTTC.

The chain combines TRBV3-1 (or the pseudogene TRBV3-2) with TRBJ1-6, with D uncertain. This CDR3 is built from 13 residues. Trimming left V 2 bases short and J 8 bases short, with 7 bases between. Germline assignment: CDR1 LGHDT and CDR2 YNNKEL (reference sequence). The CDR3, as DNA: TGTGCCAGCAGCCAACTAAAAGATTCACCCCTCCACTTT. Translating it yields CASSQLKDSPLHF.

J is TRBJ1-5 and V is TRBV30; D remains unclear. CDR3 size: 13 residues. The germline gives CDR1 GTSNPN, CDR2 SVGIG (reference sequence). V was pared by 2 bases and J by 0 bases, with 5 bases between. CDR3 DNA: TGTGCCTGGAGTCCATCTAGCAATCAGCCCCAGCATTTT. Protein: CAWSPSSNQPQHF.

The chain uses TRBV19 and TRBJ1-1, with 8 bases matching TRBD1. This CDR3 is 17 amino acids long. Losses at the gene ends were 5 bases for V and 4 bases for J; bases not matched to a gene: 15. Germline V gives CDR1 LNHDA, CDR2 SQIVND (reference sequence). CDR3 bases: TGTGCCAGTAGTGGTATGGTTTTGGTCAGGGGGCCCACTGAAGCTTTCTTT. Residues: CASSGMVLVRGPTEAFF.

The chain couples TRBV7-9 to TRBJ2-1; 8 positions agree with TRBD1. The germline V gene encodes CDR1 SEHNR and CDR2 FQNEAQ (reference sequence). The junction had 7 bases not matched to a gene; V was cut back by 1 base and J by 5 bases. This CDR3 is 16 amino acids long. The CDR3 DNA sequence: TGTGCCAGCAGCTTAGGGCAGGGGGCCGTGGACAATGAGCAGTTCTTC. This codes for CASSLGQGAVDNEQFF.

This chain joins TRBV7-9 and TRBJ1-2; D unclear. This CDR3 comprises 14 residues. From germline, CDR1 is SEHNR and CDR2 FQNEAQ (reference sequence). Trimming removed 2 bases from V and 3 bases from J, with 10 bases in between. The CDR3 here is CASSLSGADYGYTF. The CDR3 DNA reads TGTGCCAGCAGCTTAAGTGGTGCGGACTATGGCTACACCTTC.

This chain connects TRBV10-2 to TRBJ2-1; D perhaps matches TRBD1 (5 bases). The CDR3 extends over 15 amino acids. CDR1 is WSHSY and CDR2 is SAAADI in the germline V gene. V was cut by 6 bases and J by 5 bases, with 17 bases left in between. The CDR3, as DNA: TGCGCCAGCAGCAGAGCCAGGGTAAGAGACAATGAGCAGTTCTTC. This codes for CASSRARVRDNEQFF.

With respect to this clone: The junction and the germline gene differ at one end; a read error may be behind it. CDR3 loop: CSVDRTGSGNTIYF. DNA for the CDR3: TGCAGCGTTGACAGGACAGGATCTGGAAACACTATATATTTT. The J gene is TRBJ1-3, the V gene TRBV29-1; TRBD1 agrees at 7 bases. This CDR3 comprises 14 residues. Germline values: CDR1 SQVTM, CDR2 ANQGSEA.

The chain has TRBV4-1 and TRBJ1-2; D is unclear. Germline assignment: CDR1 MGHRA and CDR2 YSYEKL. The ends were cut back, 1 base at V and 14 bases at J, with 17 bases in the middle. This CDR3 is built from 13 residues. CDR3 loop: CASSQALPRVETF. CDR3 DNA: TGCGCCAGCAGCCAAGCTCTCCCTCGGGTGGAGACCTTC.

The chain is built from TRBV4-1 and TRBJ1-1, with 12 bases identical to TRBD1. Germline V lookup: CDR1 MGHRA, CDR2 YSYEKL. V trimming: 4 bases; J trimming: 0 bases; junction bases outside the gene matches: 3. The CDR3 length is 16 residues. The CDR3 sequence: CASSPGQGAMNTEAFF. DNA of the CDR3: TGCGCCAGCAGCCCGGGACAGGGGGCTATGAACACTGAAGCTTTCTTT.

This chain joins TRBV3-1 (or the pseudogene TRBV3-2) and TRBJ1-6; D not certain. Trimming pared 0 bases from V and 6 bases from J, leaving 9 bases between. The CDR3 sequence is 15 residues long. The V gene's germline CDR1 is LGHDT and CDR2 YNNKEL (reference sequence). CDR3 DNA sequence: TGTGCCAGCAGCCAAGACAGAACCCCTAATTCACCCCTCCACTTT. Protein: CASSQDRTPNSPLHF.

CDR3 loop: CASSVDGGATEAFF. Here the CDR3 DNA reads TGTGCCAGCAGCGTAGATGGAGGAGCCACTGAAGCTTTCTTT. This chain links TRBV9 with TRBJ1-1; no clear D gene. Trimming removed 0 bases at V and 4 bases at J, with 10 bases between. CDR3 length: 14 amino acids. Germline V gene sequence: CDR1 SGDLS, CDR2 YYNGEE.

The J gene is TRBJ2-1, the V gene TRBV10-3, with 10 bases lining up with TRBD1. V was clipped by 0 bases and J by 6 bases; unmatched bases: 5. The CDR3 has 16 amino acids. Germline CDR1 ENHRY, CDR2 SYGVKD. The DNA of the CDR3 is TGTGCCATCAGTGAGTCGGGGACAGGGGCCCCCAATGAGCAGTTCTTC. Protein: CAISESGTGAPNEQFF.

This chain uses TRBV15 with TRBJ1-4; no reliable D call. The CDR3 has 16 amino acids. The germline gives CDR1 LNHNV, CDR2 YYDKDF (reference sequence). Trimming shortened V by 2 bases and J by 0 bases, and 10 bases separated the two germline ends. The CDR3 sequence: CATSRNTAATNEKLFF. DNA for the CDR3: TGTGCCACCAGCAGAAACACAGCTGCAACTAATGAAAAACTGTTTTTT.

The CDR3 region has the DNA TGTGCCAGCACCTACTCTAGCGGGAAAGCGGAAAATGAGCAGTTCTTC. It yields the protein CASTYSSGKAENEQFF. The gene calls are TRBV2 and TRBJ2-1, with 9 bases identical to TRBD2. The ends lost 7 bases at V and 7 bases at J; junction bases unmatched: 14. This CDR3 contains 16 residues. Germline V CDR1 and CDR2: SNHLY, FYNNEI.

The CDR3, as DNA: TGTGCCAGCAGCAACCGGGACAGCCTCTACAATGAGCAGTTCTTC. Residues: CASSNRDSLYNEQFF. The genes are TRBV27 and TRBJ2-1; 7 bases are a match to TRBD1. This CDR3 spans 15 amino acids. The V and J ends lost 6 bases and 3 bases, in that order; junction bases with no gene match: 8. The germline CDR1 and CDR2 sequences are MNHEY and SMNVEV (reference sequence).

The genes are TRBV3-1 (or the pseudogene TRBV3-2) and TRBJ2-5; D is ambiguous. The germline V gene encodes CDR1 LGHDT and CDR2 YNNKEL (reference sequence). This CDR3 comprises 13 residues. V lost 3 bases, J lost 0 bases, and 5 bases lay in between. The CDR3, as DNA: TGTGCCAGCAGCCACTCGTACCAAGAGACCCAGTACTTC. Protein sequence: CASSHSYQETQYF.

There are many counts of this clone. This sequence joins TRBV2 and TRBJ2-3; perhaps TRBD1 as D (7 bases). Germline V gene data show CDR1 as SNHLY and CDR2 as FYNNEI. This CDR3 contains 13 residues. V was shortened by 5 bases and J by 5 bases, with 11 bases between the two germline ends. CDR3 protein: CASSRQGGDTQYF. CDR3 sequence (DNA): TGTGCCAGCAGTCGACAGGGAGGAGATACGCAGTATTTT.

This sequence joins TRBV7-3 and TRBJ2-1; tentatively, D is TRBD2 (5 bases). The CDR3 loop spans 16 amino acids. Germline assignment: CDR1 SGHTA and CDR2 FQGTGA. Trimming shortened V by 2 bases and J by 0 bases, and 11 bases separated the two germline ends. This chain's CDR3 is CASSLGGPRSYNEQFF. The CDR3 DNA reads TGTGCCAGCAGCTTAGGAGGACCTCGCTCCTACAATGAGCAGTTCTTC.

In its sample, this clone was seen once. This chain joins TRBV4-1 and TRBJ1-4; D call uncertain. Germline V gene data show CDR1 as MGHRA and CDR2 as YSYEKL. The CDR3 covers 17 residues. V gave up 1 base and J gave up 4 bases, with 16 bases separating them. This CDR3 reads CASSQGPYGGVNEKLFF. For the CDR3, the DNA is TGCGCCAGCAGCCAAGGGCCTTATGGCGGAGTTAATGAAAAACTGTTTTTT.

This clone was seen more than once but under ten times. This rearrangement joins TRBV18 to TRBJ1-2, with 7 bases lining up with TRBD1. V lost 6 bases to trimming and J lost 4 bases; unmatched junction nucleotides: 8. CDR1 and CDR2 (germline): KGHSH, LQKENI. This CDR3 contains 14 residues. This chain's CDR3 is CASSRQGDLYGYTF. The CDR3 DNA sequence: TGTGCCAGCTCCAGACAGGGCGACCTCTATGGCTACACCTTC.

This chain connects TRBV11-2 to TRBJ2-1; weak D call: TRBD2 (6 bases). From germline, CDR1 is SGHAT and CDR2 FQNNGV. The ends were cut back, 5 bases at V and 3 bases at J, with 11 bases in the middle. This CDR3 has 14 amino acids. The CDR3 region is CASSPAGSYNEQFF. The DNA for the CDR3 is TGTGCCAGCAGCCCCGCCGGGAGCTACAATGAGCAGTTCTTC.

This chain links TRBV29-1 with TRBJ1-4; D gene ambiguous. CDR1 and CDR2 (germline): SQVTM, ANQGSEA. V was shortened by 6 bases and J by 6 bases, with 11 bases between the two germline ends. The CDR3 spans 12 residues. CDR3 sequence reads: CSVPWADEKLFF. The CDR3 region has the DNA TGCAGCGTCCCCTGGGCAGATGAAAAACTGTTTTTT. Full variable domain (missing parts from reference TRBV29-1 and TRBJ1-4): SAVISQKPSRDICQRGTSLTIQCQVDSQVTMMFWYRQQPGQSLTLIATANQGSEATYESGFVIDKFPISRPNLTFSTLTVSNMSPEDSSIYLCSVPWADEKLFFGSGTQLSVL.

The rearrangement links TRBV30 to TRBJ2-4; TRBD1 is a possible D gene (5 bases). CDR3 size: 15 residues. Trimming pared 2 bases from V and 2 bases from J, leaving 13 bases between. Germline V CDR1 and CDR2: GTSNPN, SVGIG (reference sequence). The CDR3 region has the DNA TGTGCCTGGAGTCCTCCAGGGTCAACCAAAAACATTCAGTACTTC. Its protein product is CAWSPPGSTKNIQYF.

V and J are TRBV7-3 and TRBJ2-3; TRBD2 agrees at 9 bases. Germline assignment: CDR1 SGHTA and CDR2 FQGTGA. Losses at the gene ends were 5 bases for V and 2 bases for J; bases not matched to a gene: 5. CDR3 length: 15 residues. CDR3 bases: TGTGCCAGCAGCCCAGGGACTAGCTTCACAGATACGCAGTATTTT. This translates into CASSPGTSFTDTQYF.

The chain combines TRBV10-3 with TRBJ1-6, with D perhaps matching TRBD1 (6 bases). This CDR3 is 15 amino acids long. With 2 bases removed from V and 11 bases from J, the gap between germline ends came to 16 bases. Germline loops: CDR1 ENHRY, CDR2 SYGVKD. The CDR3 DNA sequence: TGTGCCATCAGTGAGGCGGCAGGGGAACTGGCACCCCTCCACTTT. Translated: CAISEAAGELAPLHF.